The entry below describes one T cell receptor (beta chain). Original processing methods: By means of reference gene primer amplification, nucleated cell counts were estimated. TCRdb's copy holds only in-frame clones and misses some; the assay was immunoSEQ multiplex PCR. V, J and clone size were drawn from that table, and D and trimming were deduced from the DNA. The sample has approximately 240,000 clones, 83% seen once. While infection was still active, Seattle patients were enrolled and then followed longitudinally. CDR3 length equals 15 residues. The trim removed 5 bases at V and 8 bases at J, leaving 11 bases unmatched. Germline assignment: CDR1 MDHEN and CDR2 SYDVKM. This sample stems from a study of blood T cell repertoires in COVID-19. Turning to the study itself: T cells, B-cell-depleted T cells, or PBMCs provided the cDNA or gDNA that served as material.

This rearrangement joins TRBV28 to TRBJ2-4; 8 positions agree with TRBD1. The sequenced sample consisted of peripheral blood. The clonotype comes from a young woman with COVID-19, enrolled during active disease. The DNA of the CDR3 is TGTGCCAGCAGTCTCCCAGGACAGGGTCCGTACATTCAGTACTTC. Its protein product is CASSLPGQGPYIQYF.